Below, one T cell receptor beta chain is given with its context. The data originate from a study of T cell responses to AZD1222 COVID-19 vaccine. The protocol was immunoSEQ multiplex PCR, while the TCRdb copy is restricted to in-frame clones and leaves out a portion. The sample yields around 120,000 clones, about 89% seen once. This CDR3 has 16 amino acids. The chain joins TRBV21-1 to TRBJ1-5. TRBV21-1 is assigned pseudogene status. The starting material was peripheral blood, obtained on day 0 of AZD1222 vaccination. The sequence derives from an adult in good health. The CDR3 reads CASSKDGKGRDQPQHF. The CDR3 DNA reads TGTGCCAGCAGCAAAGACGGGAAGGGGCGAGATCAGCCCCAGCATTTT.